The subject of this entry is one T cell receptor (beta chain). Its antigen is currently unknown. This specimen comes from a study of T cell responses to AZD1222 COVID-19 vaccine. Points from the study as a whole: There were mostly white British donors and more females than males, and clonal diversity was possibly underestimated.

Germline values: CDR1 SGHRS, CDR2 YFSETQ. V gave up 0 bases and J gave up 2 bases; unmatched junction bases: 0. CDR3 length equals 15 residues. Profiling relied on immunoSEQ multiplex PCR, and the TCRdb table lists in-frame clones only, not all of them. The sample records about 67,000 clones, about four fifths being singletons. The chain employs TRBV5-1 and TRBJ2-1; 9 nucleotides align to TRBD1. The origin of this receptor is an adult who received the AZD1222 COVID-19 vaccine. The sequences come from peripheral blood, collected 28 days after the second AZD1222 dose. The CDR3 loop is CASSLGQGAYNEQFF. CDR3 bases: TGCGCCAGCAGCTTGGGACAGGGGGCCTACAATGAGCAGTTCTTC.